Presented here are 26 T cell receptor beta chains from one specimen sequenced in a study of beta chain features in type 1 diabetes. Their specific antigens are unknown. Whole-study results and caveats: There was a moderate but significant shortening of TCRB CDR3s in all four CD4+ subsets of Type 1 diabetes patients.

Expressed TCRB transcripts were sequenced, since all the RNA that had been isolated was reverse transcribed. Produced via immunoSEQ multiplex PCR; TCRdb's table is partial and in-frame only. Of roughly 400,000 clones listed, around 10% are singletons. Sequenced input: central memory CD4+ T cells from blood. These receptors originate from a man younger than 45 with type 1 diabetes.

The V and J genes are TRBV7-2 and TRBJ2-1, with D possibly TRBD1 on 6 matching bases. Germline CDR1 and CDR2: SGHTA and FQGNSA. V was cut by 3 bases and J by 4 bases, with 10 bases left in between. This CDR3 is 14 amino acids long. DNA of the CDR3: TGTGCCAGCAGCTTGAGGGGGATGTACAATGAGCAGTTCTTC. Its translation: CASSLRGMYNEQFF.

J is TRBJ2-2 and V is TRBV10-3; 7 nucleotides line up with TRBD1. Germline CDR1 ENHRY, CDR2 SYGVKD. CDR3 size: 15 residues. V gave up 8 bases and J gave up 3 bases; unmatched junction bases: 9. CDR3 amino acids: CAIGPGTVDTGELFF. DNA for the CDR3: TGTGCCATCGGACCCGGGACAGTGGACACCGGGGAGCTGTTTTTT.

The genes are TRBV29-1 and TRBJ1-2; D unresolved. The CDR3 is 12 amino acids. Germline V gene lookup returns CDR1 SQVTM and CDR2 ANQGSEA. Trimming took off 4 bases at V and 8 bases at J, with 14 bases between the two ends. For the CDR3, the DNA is TGCAGCGTTGTTGCAGGTAACATAGGCTACACCTTC. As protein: CSVVAGNIGYTF.

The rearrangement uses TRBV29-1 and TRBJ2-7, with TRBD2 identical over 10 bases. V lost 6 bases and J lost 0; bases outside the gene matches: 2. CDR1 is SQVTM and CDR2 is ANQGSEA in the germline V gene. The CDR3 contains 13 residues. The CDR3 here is CSVAGGYSYEQYF. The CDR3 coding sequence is TGCAGCGTAGCGGGAGGGTACTCCTACGAGCAGTACTTC.

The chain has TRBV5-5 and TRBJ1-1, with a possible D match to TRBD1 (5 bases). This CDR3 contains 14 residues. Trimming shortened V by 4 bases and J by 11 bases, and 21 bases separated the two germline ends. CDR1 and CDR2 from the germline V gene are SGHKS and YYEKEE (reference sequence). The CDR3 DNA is TGTGCCAGCAGCCACAACCGGGACGCCGGGGACGCTTTCTTT. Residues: CASSHNRDAGDAFF.

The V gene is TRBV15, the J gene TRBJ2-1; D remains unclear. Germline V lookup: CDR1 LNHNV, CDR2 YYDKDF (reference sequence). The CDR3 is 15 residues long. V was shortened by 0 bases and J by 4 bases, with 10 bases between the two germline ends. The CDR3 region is CATSRDQGEYNEQFF. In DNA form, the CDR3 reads TGTGCCACCAGCAGAGATCAAGGAGAATACAATGAGCAGTTCTTC.

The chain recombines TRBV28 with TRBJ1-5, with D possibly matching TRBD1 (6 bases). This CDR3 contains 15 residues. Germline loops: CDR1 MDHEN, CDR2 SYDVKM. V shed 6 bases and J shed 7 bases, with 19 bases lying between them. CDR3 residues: CASSLVAGARQPQHF. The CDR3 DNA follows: TGTGCCAGCAGCTTGGTGGCGGGGGCCCGGCAGCCCCAGCATTTT.

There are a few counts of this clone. CDR3 residues: CASSQGAGGIVETQYF. CDR3 nucleotide sequence: TGCGCCAGCAGCCAAGGAGCGGGGGGTATCGTGGAGACCCAGTACTTC. This chain links TRBV4-1 with TRBJ2-5; 9 nucleotides match TRBD2. V was pared by 1 base and J by 5 bases, with 8 bases of the junction left unmatched. The CDR3 has 16 residues. The germline CDR1 and CDR2 sequences are MGHRA and YSYEKL.

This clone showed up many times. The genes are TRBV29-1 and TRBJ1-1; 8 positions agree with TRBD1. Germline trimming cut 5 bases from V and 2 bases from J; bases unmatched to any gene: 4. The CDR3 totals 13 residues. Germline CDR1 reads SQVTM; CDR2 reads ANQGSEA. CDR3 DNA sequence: TGCAGCGTTCGGACAGGGATAAACACTGAAGCTTTCTTT. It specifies CSVRTGINTEAFF.

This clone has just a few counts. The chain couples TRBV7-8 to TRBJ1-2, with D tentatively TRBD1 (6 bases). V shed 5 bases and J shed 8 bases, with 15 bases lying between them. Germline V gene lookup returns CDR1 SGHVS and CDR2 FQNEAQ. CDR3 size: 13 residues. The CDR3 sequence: CASSPSGAGGYTF. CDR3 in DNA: TGTGCCAGCAGCCCTTCGGGGGCAGGAGGCTACACCTTC.

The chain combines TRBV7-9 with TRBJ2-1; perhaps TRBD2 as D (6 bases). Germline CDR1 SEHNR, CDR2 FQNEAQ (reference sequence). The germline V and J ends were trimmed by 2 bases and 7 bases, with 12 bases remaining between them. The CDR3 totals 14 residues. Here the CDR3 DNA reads TGTGCCAGCAGCTTACGACCCGGAGGGAATGAGCAGTTCTTC. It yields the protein CASSLRPGGNEQFF.

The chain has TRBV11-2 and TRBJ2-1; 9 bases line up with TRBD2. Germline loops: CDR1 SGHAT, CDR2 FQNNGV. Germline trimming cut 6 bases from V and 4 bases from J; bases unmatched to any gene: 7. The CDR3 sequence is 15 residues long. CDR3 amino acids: CASRATSGAYNEQFF. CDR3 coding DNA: TGTGCCAGCAGGGCGACTAGCGGAGCATACAATGAGCAGTTCTTC.

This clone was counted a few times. CDR3 nucleotide sequence: TGTGCCAGCAGGTCCAGGGGGCGCCTTCAGCCCCAGCATTTT. Amino acids: CASRSRGRLQPQHF. The chain uses TRBV28 and TRBJ1-5, with 8 nucleotides matching TRBD1. The CDR3 extends over 14 amino acids. The V segment lost 6 bases and the J segment 6 bases; nucleotides outside the gene matches: 7. In germline, CDR1 is MDHEN, CDR2 SYDVKM.

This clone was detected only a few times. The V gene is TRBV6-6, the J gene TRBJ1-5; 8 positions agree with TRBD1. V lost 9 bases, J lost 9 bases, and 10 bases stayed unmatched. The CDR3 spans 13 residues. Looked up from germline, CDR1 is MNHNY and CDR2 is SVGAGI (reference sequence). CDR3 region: CASAPDRERPQHF. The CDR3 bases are TGTGCCAGTGCCCCGGACAGGGAACGGCCCCAGCATTTT.

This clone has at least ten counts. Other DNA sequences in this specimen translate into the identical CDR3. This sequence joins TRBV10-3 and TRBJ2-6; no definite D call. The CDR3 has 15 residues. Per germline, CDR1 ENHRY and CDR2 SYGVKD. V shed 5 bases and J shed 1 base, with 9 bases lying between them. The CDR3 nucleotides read TGTGCCATCAGTTCGGGTCTTTCTGGGGCCAACGTCCTGACTTTC. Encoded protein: CAISSGLSGANVLTF.

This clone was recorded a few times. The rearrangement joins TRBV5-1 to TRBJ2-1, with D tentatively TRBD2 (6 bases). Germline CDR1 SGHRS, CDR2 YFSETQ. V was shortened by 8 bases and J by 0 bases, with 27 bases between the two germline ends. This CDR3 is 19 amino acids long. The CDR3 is CASKAGSLATLSSYNEQFF. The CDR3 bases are TGCGCCAGTAAGGCGGGGTCTCTCGCAACCTTAAGCTCCTACAATGAGCAGTTCTTC. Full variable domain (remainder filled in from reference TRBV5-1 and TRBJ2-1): KAGVTQTPRYLIKTRGQQVTLSCSPISGHRSVSWYQQTPGQGLQFLFEYFSETQRNKGNFPGRFSGRQFSNSRSEMNVSTLELGDSALYLCASKAGSLATLSSYNEQFFGPGTRLTVL.

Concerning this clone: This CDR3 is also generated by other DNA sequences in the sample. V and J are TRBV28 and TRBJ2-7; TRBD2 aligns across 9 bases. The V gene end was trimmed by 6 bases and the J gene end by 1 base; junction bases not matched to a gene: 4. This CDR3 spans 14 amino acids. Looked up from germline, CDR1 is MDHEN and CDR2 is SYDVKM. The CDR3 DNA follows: TGTGCCAGCAGACTTAGCGGGAGTTCCTACGAGCAGTACTTC. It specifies CASRLSGSSYEQYF.

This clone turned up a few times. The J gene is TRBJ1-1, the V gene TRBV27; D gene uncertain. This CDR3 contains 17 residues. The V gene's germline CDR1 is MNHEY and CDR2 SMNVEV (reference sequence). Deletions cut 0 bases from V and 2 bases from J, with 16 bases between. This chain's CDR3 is CASSLSPHSRFNTEAFF. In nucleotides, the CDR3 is TGTGCCAGCAGTTTATCCCCGCATTCAAGATTCAACACTGAAGCTTTCTTT.

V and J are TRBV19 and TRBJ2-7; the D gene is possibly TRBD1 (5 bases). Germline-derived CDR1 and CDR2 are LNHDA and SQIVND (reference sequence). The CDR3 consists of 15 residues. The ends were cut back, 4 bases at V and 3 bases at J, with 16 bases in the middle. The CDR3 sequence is CASSTLSGNVYEQYF. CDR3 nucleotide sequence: TGTGCCAGTAGTACCCTTTCAGGGAACGTCTACGAGCAGTACTTC.

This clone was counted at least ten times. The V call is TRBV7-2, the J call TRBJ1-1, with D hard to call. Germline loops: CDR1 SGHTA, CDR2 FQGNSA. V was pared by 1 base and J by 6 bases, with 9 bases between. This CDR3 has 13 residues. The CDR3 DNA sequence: TGTGCCAGCAGCTTAGGACCCCAGGCTGAAGCTTTCTTT. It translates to CASSLGPQAEAFF.

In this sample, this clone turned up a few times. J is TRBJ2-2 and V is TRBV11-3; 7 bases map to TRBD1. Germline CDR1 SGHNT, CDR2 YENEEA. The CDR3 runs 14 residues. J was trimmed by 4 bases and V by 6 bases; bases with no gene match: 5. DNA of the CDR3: TGTGCCAGCAGTCCTTACAGGGGCACCGGGGAGCTGTTTTTT. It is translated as CASSPYRGTGELFF.

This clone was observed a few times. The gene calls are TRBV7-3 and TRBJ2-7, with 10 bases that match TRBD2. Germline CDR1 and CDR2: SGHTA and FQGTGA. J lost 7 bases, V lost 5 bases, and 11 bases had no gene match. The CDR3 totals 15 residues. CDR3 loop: CASSPRSGRAGEQYF. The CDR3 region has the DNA TGTGCCAGCAGCCCAAGGAGCGGGAGGGCCGGTGAGCAGTACTTC.

CDR3 in amino acids: CASSFEREGLLQFF. DNA for the CDR3: TGTGCCAGCAGCTTTGAGCGGGAGGGCCTTCTGCAGTTCTTC. The J gene is TRBJ2-1, the V gene TRBV11-2; 10 bases are shared with TRBD2. The germline V gene has CDR1 SGHAT and CDR2 FQNNGV. This CDR3 region has 14 residues. Trimming removed 3 bases from V and 12 bases from J; junction bases left unmatched: 8.

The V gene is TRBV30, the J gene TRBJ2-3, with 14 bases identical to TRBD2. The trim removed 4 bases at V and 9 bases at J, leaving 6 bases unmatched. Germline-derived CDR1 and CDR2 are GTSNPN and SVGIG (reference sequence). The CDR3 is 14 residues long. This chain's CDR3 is CAWNPGLAGETQYF. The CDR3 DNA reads TGTGCCTGGAACCCGGGACTAGCGGGAGAAACGCAGTATTTT.

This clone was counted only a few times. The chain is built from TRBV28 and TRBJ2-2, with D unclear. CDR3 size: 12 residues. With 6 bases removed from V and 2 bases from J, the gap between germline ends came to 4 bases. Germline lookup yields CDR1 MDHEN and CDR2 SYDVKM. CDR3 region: CASSINTGELFF. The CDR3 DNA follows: TGTGCCAGCAGCATAAACACCGGGGAGCTGTTTTTT.

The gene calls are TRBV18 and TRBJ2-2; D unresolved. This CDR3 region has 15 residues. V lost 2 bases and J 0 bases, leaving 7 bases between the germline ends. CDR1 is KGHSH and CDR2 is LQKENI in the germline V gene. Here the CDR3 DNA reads TGTGCCAGCTCACCATACACTTCGAACACCGGGGAGCTGTTTTTT. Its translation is CASSPYTSNTGELFF.